A single sample gave rise to the 8 T cell receptor beta chains below, sequenced in a study of glioma-infiltrating T cells after dendritic cell vaccination. Time point of the sample: after dendritic cell vaccination, including at tumor progression/relapse. Clones were read by immunoSEQ multiplex PCR, and TCRdb kept only the in-frame ones, dropping some. The table records approximately 91,000 clones, roughly 77% of them present only once. This specimen consisted of blood, obtained after dendritic cell vaccination. The receptor set was obtained from a human donor with glioblastoma.

The rearrangement links TRBV5-1 to TRBJ2-2; tentatively, D is TRBD1 (6 bases). In germline, CDR1 is SGHRS, CDR2 YFSETQ. Trimming stripped 6 bases from V and 3 bases from J, with 15 bases between. The CDR3 is made up of 15 amino acids. The CDR3 DNA sequence: TGCGCCAGCACGATCTCAGGGGCCCACACCGGGGAGCTGTTTTTT. Amino acid sequence: CASTISGAHTGELFF. The variable domain in full, with the rest retrieved from reference TRBV5-1 and TRBJ2-2, is KAGVTQTPRYLIKTRGQQVTLSCSPISGHRSVSWYQQTPGQGLQFLFEYFSETQRNKGNFPGRFSGRQFSNSRSEMNVSTLELGDSALYLCASTISGAHTGELFFGEGSRLTVL.

This clone occurred a few times. This chain links TRBV19 with TRBJ1-1; D might be TRBD1 (5 bases). The CDR3 loop spans 13 amino acids. V dropped 8 bases and J dropped 3 bases, with 13 bases sitting between them. Germline V gives CDR1 LNHDA, CDR2 SQIVND (reference sequence). CDR3 in DNA: TGTGCCAGTGGGACTGGGGGGGACACTGAAGCTTTCTTT. This sequence encodes CASGTGGDTEAFF.

The rearrangement joins TRBV5-4 to TRBJ2-2, with D unresolved. The CDR3 spans 14 residues. Trimming left V 4 bases short and J 4 bases short, with 11 bases between. Germline-derived CDR1 and CDR2 are SGHNT and YYREEE (reference sequence). The CDR3 region is CASSLPTLTGELFF. The CDR3 DNA is TGTGCCAGCAGCCTCCCGACACTCACCGGGGAGCTGTTTTTT.

V is TRBV5-1 and J is TRBJ2-7, with D tentatively TRBD2 (7 bases). The CDR3 is made up of 13 amino acids. The germline gives CDR1 SGHRS, CDR2 YFSETQ. With 4 bases removed from V and 6 bases from J, the gap between germline ends came to 14 bases. The CDR3 protein is CASSRGGAGEQYV. Here the CDR3 DNA reads TGCGCCAGCAGCCGAGGGGGGGCAGGCGAGCAGTACGTC.

This chain joins TRBV6-5 and TRBJ1-2; D is unresolved. The V gene's germline CDR1 is MNHEY and CDR2 SVGAGI. The CDR3 totals 14 residues. V lost 6 bases to trimming and J lost 2 bases, with 13 bases between them. CDR3 DNA sequence: TGTGCCAGCAGGGGAGGCGCAGGCAACTATGGCTACACCTTC. Translating it yields CASRGGAGNYGYTF.

The V and J genes are TRBV6-5 and TRBJ1-1, with no clear D. Germline V gene lookup returns CDR1 MNHEY and CDR2 SVGAGI. The V end was cut by 6 bases, the J end by 2 bases, with 13 bases between. The CDR3 totals 14 residues. The CDR3 DNA is TGTGCCAGCAGCAGCCCGAGGGATAACACTGAAGCTTTCTTT. It is translated as CASSSPRDNTEAFF.

This clone has a single count. The chain has TRBV7-9 and TRBJ1-1; no clear D. Germline values: CDR1 SEHNR, CDR2 FQNEAQ (reference sequence). V lost 0 bases and J 1 base, leaving 15 bases between the germline ends. The CDR3 is made up of 17 amino acids. The CDR3 sequence is CASSLAQVVHTNTEAFF. The CDR3 bases are TGTGCCAGCAGCTTAGCTCAGGTTGTTCACACGAACACTGAAGCTTTCTTT.

The V gene is TRBV5-1, the J gene TRBJ2-2; D is perhaps TRBD2 (6 bases). Germline V gene sequence: CDR1 SGHRS, CDR2 YFSETQ. CDR3 length: 14 amino acids. Trimming removed 4 bases from V and 3 bases from J, with 10 bases in between. CDR3 loop: CASSGGTDTGELFF. CDR3 nucleotide sequence: TGCGCCAGCAGCGGGGGGACGGACACCGGGGAGCTGTTTTTT.